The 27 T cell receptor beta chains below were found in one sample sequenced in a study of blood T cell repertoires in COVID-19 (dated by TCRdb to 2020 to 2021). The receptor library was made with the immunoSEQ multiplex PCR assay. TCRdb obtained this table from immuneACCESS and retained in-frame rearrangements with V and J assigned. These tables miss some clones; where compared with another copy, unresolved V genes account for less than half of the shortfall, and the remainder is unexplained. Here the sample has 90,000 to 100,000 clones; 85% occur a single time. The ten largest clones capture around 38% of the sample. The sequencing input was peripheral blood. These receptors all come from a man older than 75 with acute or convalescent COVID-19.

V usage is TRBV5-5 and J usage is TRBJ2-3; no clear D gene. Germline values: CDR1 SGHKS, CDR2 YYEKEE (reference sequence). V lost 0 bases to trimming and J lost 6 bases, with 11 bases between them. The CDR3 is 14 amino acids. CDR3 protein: CASSLVRAWDTQYF. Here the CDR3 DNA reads TGTGCCAGCAGCTTGGTGCGTGCCTGGGATACGCAGTATTTT.

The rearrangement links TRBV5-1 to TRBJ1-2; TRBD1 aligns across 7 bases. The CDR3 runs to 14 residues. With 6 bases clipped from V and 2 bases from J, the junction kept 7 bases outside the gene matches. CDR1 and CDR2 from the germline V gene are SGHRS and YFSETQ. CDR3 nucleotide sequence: TGCGCCAGCACCCCGGACAGGCGAAACTATGGCTACACCTTC. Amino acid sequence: CASTPDRRNYGYTF.

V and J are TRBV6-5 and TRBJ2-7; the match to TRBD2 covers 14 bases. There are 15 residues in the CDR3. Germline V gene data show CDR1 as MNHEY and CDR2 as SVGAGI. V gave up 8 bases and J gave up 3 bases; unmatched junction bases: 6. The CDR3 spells CASETSGRAGYEQYF. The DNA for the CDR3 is TGTGCCAGCGAGACTAGCGGGAGGGCCGGCTACGAGCAGTACTTC.

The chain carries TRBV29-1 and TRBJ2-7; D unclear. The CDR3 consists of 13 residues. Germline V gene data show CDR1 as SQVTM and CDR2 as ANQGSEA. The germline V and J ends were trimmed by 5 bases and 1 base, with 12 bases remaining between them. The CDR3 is CSVLEPGSYEQYF. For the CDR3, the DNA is TGCAGCGTTCTAGAACCTGGATCCTACGAGCAGTACTTC.

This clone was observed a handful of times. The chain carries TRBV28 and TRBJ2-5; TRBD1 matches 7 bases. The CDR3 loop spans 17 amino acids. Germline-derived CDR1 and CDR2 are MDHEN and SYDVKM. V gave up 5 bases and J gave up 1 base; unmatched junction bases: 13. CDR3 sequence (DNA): TGTGCCAGCAGTCCCCTCTCGGACAGGCTCGGCCAAGAGACCCAGTACTTC. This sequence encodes CASSPLSDRLGQETQYF.

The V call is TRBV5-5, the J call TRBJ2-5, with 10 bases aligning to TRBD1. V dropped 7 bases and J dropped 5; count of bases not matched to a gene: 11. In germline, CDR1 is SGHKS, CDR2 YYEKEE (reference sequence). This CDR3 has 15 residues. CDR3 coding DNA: TGTGCCAGCGACGGGACAGGGGAAGGCTGGGAGACCCAGTACTTC. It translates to CASDGTGEGWETQYF.

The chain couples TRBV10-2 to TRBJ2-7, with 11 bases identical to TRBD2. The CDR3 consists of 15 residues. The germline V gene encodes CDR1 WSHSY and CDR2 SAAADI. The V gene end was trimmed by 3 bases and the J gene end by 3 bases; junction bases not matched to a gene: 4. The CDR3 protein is CASSELAGVGYEQYF. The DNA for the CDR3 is TGCGCCAGCAGTGAACTAGCGGGAGTCGGCTACGAGCAGTACTTC.

CDR3 residues: CAWSVRDRGNSPLHF. The CDR3 nucleotides are TGTGCCTGGAGTGTAAGGGACAGGGGTAATTCACCCCTCCACTTT. The genes are TRBV30 and TRBJ1-6; 10 nucleotides match TRBD1. The length of the CDR3 is 15 residues. The junction had 2 bases not matched to a gene; V was cut back by 0 bases and J by 6 bases. Germline V gene sequence: CDR1 GTSNPN, CDR2 SVGIG (reference sequence). The full variable domain, with the rest looked up from reference TRBV30 and TRBJ1-6, is SQTIHQWPATLVQPVGSPLSLECTVEGTSNPNLYWYRQAAGRGLQLLFYSVGIGQISSEVPQNLSASRPQDRQFILSSKKLLLSDSGFYLCAWSVRDRGNSPLHFGNGTRLTVT.

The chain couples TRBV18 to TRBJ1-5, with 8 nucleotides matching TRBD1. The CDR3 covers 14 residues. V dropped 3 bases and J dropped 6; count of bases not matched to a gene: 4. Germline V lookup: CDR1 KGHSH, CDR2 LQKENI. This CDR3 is CASSPGQGVQPQHF. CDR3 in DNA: TGTGCCAGCTCACCCGGACAGGGTGTTCAGCCCCAGCATTTT.

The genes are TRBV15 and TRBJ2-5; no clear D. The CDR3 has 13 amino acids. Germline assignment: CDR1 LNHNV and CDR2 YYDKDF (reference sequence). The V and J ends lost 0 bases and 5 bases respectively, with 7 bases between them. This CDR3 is CATSRDDGETQYF. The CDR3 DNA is TGTGCCACCAGCAGAGATGACGGGGAGACCCAGTACTTC.

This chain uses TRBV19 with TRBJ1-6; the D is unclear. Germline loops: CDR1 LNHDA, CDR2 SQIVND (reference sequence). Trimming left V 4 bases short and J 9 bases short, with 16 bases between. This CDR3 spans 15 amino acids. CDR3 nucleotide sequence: TGTGCCAGTAGTACCACCCTCGGTACGGGTTCACCCCTCCACTTT. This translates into CASSTTLGTGSPLHF.

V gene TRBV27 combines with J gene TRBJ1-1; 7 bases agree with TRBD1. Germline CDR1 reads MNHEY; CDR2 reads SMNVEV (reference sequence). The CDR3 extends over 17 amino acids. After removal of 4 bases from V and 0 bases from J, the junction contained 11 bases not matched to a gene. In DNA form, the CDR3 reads TGTGCCAGCAGTTCCCACAGGGGTTCGGTATTGAACACTGAAGCTTTCTTT. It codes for CASSSHRGSVLNTEAFF.

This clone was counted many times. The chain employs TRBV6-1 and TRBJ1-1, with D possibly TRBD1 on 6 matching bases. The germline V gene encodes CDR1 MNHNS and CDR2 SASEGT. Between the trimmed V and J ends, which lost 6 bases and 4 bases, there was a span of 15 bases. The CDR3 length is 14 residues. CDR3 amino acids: CASRTTGRGTEAFF. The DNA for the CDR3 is TGTGCCAGCAGGACCACAGGGAGAGGCACTGAAGCTTTCTTT.

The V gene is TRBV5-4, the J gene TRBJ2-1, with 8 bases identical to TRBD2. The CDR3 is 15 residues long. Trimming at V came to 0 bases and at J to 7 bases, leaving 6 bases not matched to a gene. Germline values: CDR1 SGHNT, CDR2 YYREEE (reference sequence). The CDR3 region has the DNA TGTGCCAGCAGCTTGGGGGCGGGAGGAGGTAATGAGCAGTTCTTC. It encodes CASSLGAGGGNEQFF. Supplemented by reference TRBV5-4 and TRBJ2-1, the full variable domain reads ETGVTQSPTHLIKTRGQQVTLRCSSQSGHNTVSWYQQALGQGPQFIFQYYREEENGRGNFPPRFSGLQFPNYSSELNVNALELDDSALYLCASSLGAGGGNEQFFGPGTRLTVL.

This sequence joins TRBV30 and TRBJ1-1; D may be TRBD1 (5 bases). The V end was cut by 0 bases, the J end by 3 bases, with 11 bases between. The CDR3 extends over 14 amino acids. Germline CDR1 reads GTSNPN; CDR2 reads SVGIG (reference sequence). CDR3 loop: CAWSVLRGDTEAFF. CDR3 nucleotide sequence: TGTGCCTGGAGTGTACTTCGGGGGGACACTGAAGCTTTCTTT. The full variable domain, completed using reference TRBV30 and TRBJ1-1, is SQTIHQWPATLVQPVGSPLSLECTVEGTSNPNLYWYRQAAGRGLQLLFYSVGIGQISSEVPQNLSASRPQDRQFILSSKKLLLSDSGFYLCAWSVLRGDTEAFFGQGTRLTVV.

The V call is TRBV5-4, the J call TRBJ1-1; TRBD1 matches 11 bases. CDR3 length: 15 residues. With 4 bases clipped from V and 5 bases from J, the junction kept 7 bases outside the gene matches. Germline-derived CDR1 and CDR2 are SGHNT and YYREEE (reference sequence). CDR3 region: CASSQGQGANTEAFF. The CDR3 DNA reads TGTGCCAGCAGCCAAGGACAGGGGGCGAATACTGAAGCTTTCTTT.

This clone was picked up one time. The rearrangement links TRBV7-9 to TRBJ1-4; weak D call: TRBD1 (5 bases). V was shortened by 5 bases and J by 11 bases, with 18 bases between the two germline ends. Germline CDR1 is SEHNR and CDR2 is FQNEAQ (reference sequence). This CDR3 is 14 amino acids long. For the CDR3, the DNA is TGTGCCAGCAGCCCTCAGGGAATCTCAGATAAACTGTTTTTT. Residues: CASSPQGISDKLFF.

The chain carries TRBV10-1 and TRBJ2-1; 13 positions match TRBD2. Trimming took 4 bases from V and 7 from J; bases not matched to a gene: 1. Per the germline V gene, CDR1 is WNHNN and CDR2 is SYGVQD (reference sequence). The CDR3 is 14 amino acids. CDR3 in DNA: TGCGCCAGCAGTGGGGGACTAGCGGGAAATGAGCAGTTCTTC. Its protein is CASSGGLAGNEQFF.

The CDR3 DNA reads as TGTGCCAGCAGCCAATCCGGGACAGGGTCCTTGAATGAGCAGTTCTTC. As protein: CASSQSGTGSLNEQFF. The V call is TRBV5-4, the J call TRBJ2-1, with 9 positions matching TRBD1. The CDR3 has 16 residues. Per germline, CDR1 SGHNT and CDR2 YYREEE (reference sequence). Trimming took 4 bases from V and 7 from J; bases not matched to a gene: 12.

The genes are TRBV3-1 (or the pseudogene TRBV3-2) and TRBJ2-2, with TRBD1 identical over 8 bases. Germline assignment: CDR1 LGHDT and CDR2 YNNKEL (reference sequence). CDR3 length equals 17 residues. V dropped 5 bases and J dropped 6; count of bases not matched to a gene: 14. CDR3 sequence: CASSTLDRGDVAGELFF. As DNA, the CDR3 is TGTGCCAGCAGCACGCTCGACAGGGGTGATGTGGCCGGGGAGCTGTTTTTT.

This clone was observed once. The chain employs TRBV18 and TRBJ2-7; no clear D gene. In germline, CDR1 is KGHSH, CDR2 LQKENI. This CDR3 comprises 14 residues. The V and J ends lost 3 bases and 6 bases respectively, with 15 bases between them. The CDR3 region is CASSPELSSGEQYF. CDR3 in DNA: TGTGCCAGCTCACCCGAACTTAGTAGTGGCGAGCAGTACTTC. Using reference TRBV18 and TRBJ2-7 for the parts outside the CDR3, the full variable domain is NAGVMQNPRHLVRRRGQEARLRCSPMKGHSHVYWYRQLPEEGLKFMVYLQKENIIDESGMPKERFSAEFPKEGPSILRIQQVVRGDSAAYFCASSPELSSGEQYFGPGTRLTVT.

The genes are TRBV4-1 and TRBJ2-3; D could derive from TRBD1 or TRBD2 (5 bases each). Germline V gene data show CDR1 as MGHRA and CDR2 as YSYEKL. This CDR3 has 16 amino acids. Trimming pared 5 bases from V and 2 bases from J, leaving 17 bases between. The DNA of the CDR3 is TGCGCCAGCAGCAAAGGGGCGGGTCACCCCACAGATACGCAGTATTTT. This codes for CASSKGAGHPTDTQYF.

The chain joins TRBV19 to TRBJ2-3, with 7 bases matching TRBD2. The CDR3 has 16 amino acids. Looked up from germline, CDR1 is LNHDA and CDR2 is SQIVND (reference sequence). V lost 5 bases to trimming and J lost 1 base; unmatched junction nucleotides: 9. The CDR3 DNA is TGTGCCAGTAGTCTCCACCTAAGCGGGGGCACAGATACGCAGTATTTT. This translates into CASSLHLSGGTDTQYF.

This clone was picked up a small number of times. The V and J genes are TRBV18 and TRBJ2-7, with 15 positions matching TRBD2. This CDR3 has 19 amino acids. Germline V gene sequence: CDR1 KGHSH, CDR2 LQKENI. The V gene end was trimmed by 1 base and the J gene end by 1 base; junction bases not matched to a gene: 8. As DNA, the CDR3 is TGTGCCAGCTCACCACAAAGGACTAGCGGGAGGGCCGGTTCCTACGAGCAGTACTTC. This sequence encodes CASSPQRTSGRAGSYEQYF.

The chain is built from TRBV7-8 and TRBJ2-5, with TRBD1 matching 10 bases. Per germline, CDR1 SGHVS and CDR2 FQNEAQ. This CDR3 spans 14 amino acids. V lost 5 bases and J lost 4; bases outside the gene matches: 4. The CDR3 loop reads CASSPWTGGETQYF. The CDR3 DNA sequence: TGTGCCAGCAGCCCGTGGACAGGGGGAGAGACCCAGTACTTC.

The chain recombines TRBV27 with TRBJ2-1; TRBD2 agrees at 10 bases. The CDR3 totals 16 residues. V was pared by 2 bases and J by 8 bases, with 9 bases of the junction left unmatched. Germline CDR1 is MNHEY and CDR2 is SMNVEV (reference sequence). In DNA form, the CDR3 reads TGTGCCAGCAGTTTAGGTCGAAGCGGGAGGGCCTATGAGCAGTTCTTC. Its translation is CASSLGRSGRAYEQFF.

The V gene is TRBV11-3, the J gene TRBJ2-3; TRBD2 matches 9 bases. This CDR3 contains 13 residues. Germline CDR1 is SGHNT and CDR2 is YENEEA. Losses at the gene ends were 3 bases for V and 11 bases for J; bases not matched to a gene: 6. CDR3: CASSFSRTSEQYF. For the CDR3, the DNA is TGTGCCAGCAGCTTCTCTAGGACTAGCGAGCAGTATTTT.